A single sample is the source of the 21 T cell receptor beta chains below, sequenced in a study of OX40 agonist ivuxolimab in advanced cancers. Sequencing used immunoSEQ multiplex PCR; TCRdb keeps in-frame clones, though not all of them. The table lists 85,000 to 130,000 clones, approximately 90% of them singletons, with 0.31% in the top ten. This specimen was CD4+ or CD8+ T cells sorted from blood, taken in a trial of the OX40 agonist ivuxolimab. These TCRs come from an adult with an advanced solid tumor such as melanoma, head and neck, liver or kidney cancer.

V gene TRBV20-1 combines with J gene TRBJ1-1; unclear D gene. Between the trimmed V and J ends, which lost 2 bases and 7 bases, there was a span of 5 bases. Germline lookup yields CDR1 DFQATT and CDR2 SNEGSKA (reference sequence). The CDR3 sequence is 10 residues long. DNA of the CDR3: TGCAGTGCTAGACAGTTTGAAGCTTTCTTT. This gives the protein CSARQFEAFF.

V gene TRBV19 combines with J gene TRBJ2-3; D is uncertain. The ends were cut back, 6 bases at V and 5 bases at J, with 9 bases in the middle. This CDR3 is 12 amino acids long. Germline CDR1 LNHDA, CDR2 SQIVND (reference sequence). CDR3 sequence reads: CASSLTGDTQYF. CDR3 sequence (DNA): TGTGCCAGTAGCTTGACCGGAGATACGCAGTATTTT.

V and J are TRBV28 and TRBJ1-2; 10 bases agree with TRBD1. Germline loops: CDR1 MDHEN, CDR2 SYDVKM. V lost 7 bases to trimming and J lost 7 bases; unmatched junction nucleotides: 9. The CDR3 contains 14 residues. CDR3: CASTIDRGPGGYTF. As DNA, the CDR3 is TGTGCCAGCACCATAGACAGGGGGCCGGGTGGCTACACCTTC.

V and J are TRBV28 and TRBJ1-1; 9 positions agree with TRBD1. V was clipped by 6 bases and J by 5 bases; unmatched bases: 10. The CDR3 contains 15 residues. In germline, CDR1 is MDHEN, CDR2 SYDVKM. As DNA, the CDR3 is TGTGCCAGCAGATCACAGGGGGCCGACGGAACTGAAGCTTTCTTT. It encodes CASRSQGADGTEAFF. Drawing the rest from reference TRBV28 and TRBJ1-1, the complete variable domain is DVKVTQSSRYLVKRTGEKVFLECVQDMDHENMFWYRQDPGLGLRLIYFSYDVKMKEKGDIPEGYSVSREKKERFSLILESASTNQTSMYLCASRSQGADGTEAFFGQGTRLTVV.

The J gene is TRBJ2-1, the V gene TRBV30, with a weak D call TRBD2 (5 bases). The ends were cut back, 3 bases at V and 4 bases at J, with 7 bases in the middle. CDR1 and CDR2 (germline): GTSNPN, SVGIG (reference sequence). This CDR3 has 12 residues. The chain's CDR3 is CAWRGRYNEQFF. The CDR3, as DNA: TGTGCCTGGAGGGGGAGATACAATGAGCAGTTCTTC. Combining the CDR3 with reference TRBV30 and TRBJ2-1 gives the whole variable domain SQTIHQWPATLVQPVGSPLSLECTVEGTSNPNLYWYRQAAGRGLQLLFYSVGIGQISSEVPQNLSASRPQDRQFILSSKKLLLSDSGFYLCAWRGRYNEQFFGPGTRLTVL.

The chain employs TRBV6-4 and TRBJ2-3, with D possibly matching TRBD1 (6 bases). Trimming took off 4 bases at V and 6 bases at J, with 11 bases between the two ends. The CDR3 contains 13 residues. Per the germline V gene, CDR1 is MRHNA and CDR2 is SNTAGT. CDR3 amino acids: CASSASQGDTQYF. CDR3 DNA: TGTGCCAGCAGTGCCTCTCAGGGGGATACGCAGTATTTT.

The rearrangement uses TRBV27 and TRBJ2-1, with 13 bases lining up with TRBD2. CDR1 MNHEY and CDR2 SMNVEV come from the germline V gene (reference sequence). With 7 bases clipped from V and 7 bases from J, the junction kept 19 bases outside the gene matches. The CDR3 consists of 19 residues. The CDR3 DNA is TGTGCCAGCACCCCCGTGGGTACTAGCGGGAGGGCCGGGAGGAATGAGCAGTTCTTC. This gives the protein CASTPVGTSGRAGRNEQFF.

The J gene is TRBJ2-1, the V gene TRBV6-5; 7 positions agree with TRBD2. V gave up 6 bases and J gave up 1 base; unmatched junction bases: 6. Germline values: CDR1 MNHEY, CDR2 SVGAGI. The CDR3 covers 15 residues. This CDR3 reads CASRPASGSYNEQFF. CDR3 bases: TGTGCCAGCAGACCCGCTAGCGGATCCTACAATGAGCAGTTCTTC.

J is TRBJ1-5 and V is TRBV6-1; D unresolved. This CDR3 comprises 12 residues. Germline V gene sequence: CDR1 MNHNS, CDR2 SASEGT. V shed 7 bases and J shed 6 bases, with 10 bases lying between them. CDR3 in DNA: TGTGCCAGCACCACATGGTTTCAGCCCCAGCATTTT. Translated, it gives CASTTWFQPQHF.

This rearrangement joins TRBV5-1 to TRBJ2-7; 10 bases fit TRBD1. There are 14 residues in the CDR3. The trim removed 5 bases at V and 2 bases at J, leaving 4 bases unmatched. Germline V CDR1 and CDR2: SGHRS, YFSETQ. The DNA of the CDR3 is TGCGCCAGCAGGTGGGGACAGGGGCCCTACGAGCAGTACTTC. It translates to CASRWGQGPYEQYF.

V is TRBV18 and J is TRBJ1-1, with D uncertain. The CDR3 is 15 residues long. Per the germline V gene, CDR1 is KGHSH and CDR2 is LQKENI. Between the trimmed V and J ends, which lost 0 bases and 0 bases, there was a span of 8 bases. This CDR3 reads CASSPPEHLNTEAFF. CDR3 nucleotides: TGTGCCAGCTCACCACCGGAACACCTGAACACTGAAGCTTTCTTT.

The V and J genes are TRBV6-6 and TRBJ1-2; 9 positions match TRBD1. V trimming: 9 bases; J trimming: 5 bases; junction bases outside the gene matches: 7. CDR3 length equals 13 residues. Germline V gene sequence: CDR1 MNHNY, CDR2 SVGAGI (reference sequence). This CDR3 is CASTGTGSYGYTF. The CDR3 DNA reads as TGTGCCAGTACCGGGACAGGGTCTTATGGCTACACCTTC.

The chain couples TRBV4-3 to TRBJ2-3; D may be TRBD2 (5 bases). The germline V gene encodes CDR1 LGHNA and CDR2 YSLEER. The CDR3 length is 18 residues. V lost 0 bases and J lost 2, with 18 bases in between. CDR3 nucleotides: TGCGCCAGCAGCCAAGAGAGGGAGTCGGGTGGGTTCACAGATACGCAGTATTTT. Translated, it gives CASSQERESGGFTDTQYF.

The chain employs TRBV11-1 and TRBJ2-1, with a weak D call TRBD1 (6 bases). The CDR3 length is 17 residues. Germline loops: CDR1 SGHAT, CDR2 FQDESV (reference sequence). With 5 bases removed from V and 3 bases from J, the gap between germline ends came to 20 bases. The CDR3 nucleotides are TGTGCCAGCAGCCCTGACAGGTCCAGCACCTACTACAATGAGCAGTTCTTC. It encodes CASSPDRSSTYYNEQFF.

The chain is built from TRBV7-9 and TRBJ2-5; a possible D gene is TRBD2 (5 bases). Matching the DNA end better, TRBJ2-7 makes the J call doubtful. CDR1 is SEHNR and CDR2 is FQNEAQ in the germline V gene (reference sequence). The CDR3 consists of 15 residues. The CDR3 DNA sequence: TGTGCCAGCAGCTTGTTCACGGGGAGCTCCTACGAGCAGTACTTC. This translates into CASSLFTGSSYEQYF.

The chain couples TRBV11-2 to TRBJ1-2, with 10 bases identical to TRBD1. After removal of 5 bases from V and 9 bases from J, the junction contained 9 bases not matched to a gene. The CDR3 runs 14 residues. Germline loops: CDR1 SGHAT, CDR2 FQNNGV. CDR3 sequence (DNA): TGTGCCAGCAGCGTCACCGGGACAGGGGAAAGCTACACCTTC. Translating it yields CASSVTGTGESYTF. The variable domain in full, with the rest retrieved from reference TRBV11-2 and TRBJ1-2, is EAGVAQSPRYKIIEKRQSVAFWCNPISGHATLYWYQQILGQGPKLLIQFQNNGVVDDSQLPKDRFSAERLKGVDSTLKIQPAKLEDSAVYLCASSVTGTGESYTFGSGTRLTVV.

This chain joins TRBV27 and TRBJ2-7; possible D gene TRBD2, 5 bases. Trimming stripped 2 bases from V and 2 bases from J, with 10 bases between. The germline V gene has CDR1 MNHEY and CDR2 SMNVEV (reference sequence). This CDR3 contains 14 residues. The CDR3 protein is CASSLRVGAYEQYF. CDR3 DNA sequence: TGTGCCAGCAGTTTAAGGGTCGGGGCCTACGAGCAGTACTTC.

V usage is TRBV28 and J usage is TRBJ2-2; D might be TRBD1 (6 bases). V was trimmed by 6 bases and J by 5 bases, leaving 13 bases between them. Germline CDR1 reads MDHEN; CDR2 reads SYDVKM. The CDR3 is 14 amino acids. CDR3 residues: CASRRPRGTGELFF. CDR3 DNA: TGTGCCAGCAGACGCCCCAGGGGAACCGGGGAGCTGTTTTTT. The complete variable domain, with remaining parts taken from reference TRBV28 and TRBJ2-2, reads DVKVTQSSRYLVKRTGEKVFLECVQDMDHENMFWYRQDPGLGLRLIYFSYDVKMKEKGDIPEGYSVSREKKERFSLILESASTNQTSMYLCASRRPRGTGELFFGEGSRLTVL.

CDR3 residues: CASSQGQGNQPQHF. The CDR3 DNA sequence: TGTGCCAGCAGTCAGGGGCAGGGGAATCAGCCCCAGCATTTT. This chain joins TRBV28 and TRBJ1-5; maybe TRBD1 (6 bases). The CDR3 covers 14 residues. V gave up 5 bases and J gave up 4 bases, with 12 bases separating them. Looked up from germline, CDR1 is MDHEN and CDR2 is SYDVKM.

The chain couples TRBV7-2 to TRBJ2-3; 10 bases agree with TRBD1. Germline V CDR1 and CDR2: SGHTA, FQGNSA. With 5 bases clipped from V and 2 bases from J, the junction kept 7 bases outside the gene matches. The CDR3 contains 16 residues. The CDR3 coding sequence is TGTGCCAGCAGCGAGACAGGGGGCGCGATCACAGATACGCAGTATTTT. Its protein is CASSETGGAITDTQYF.

The chain is built from TRBV27 and TRBJ1-2, with 7 bases aligning to TRBD1. CDR3 size: 13 residues. From germline, CDR1 is MNHEY and CDR2 SMNVEV (reference sequence). V lost 6 bases, J lost 6 bases, and 7 bases stayed unmatched. The CDR3, as DNA: TGTGCCAGCAGGGGCCAGGGGGGCAATGGCTACACCTTC. Translation gives CASRGQGGNGYTF.